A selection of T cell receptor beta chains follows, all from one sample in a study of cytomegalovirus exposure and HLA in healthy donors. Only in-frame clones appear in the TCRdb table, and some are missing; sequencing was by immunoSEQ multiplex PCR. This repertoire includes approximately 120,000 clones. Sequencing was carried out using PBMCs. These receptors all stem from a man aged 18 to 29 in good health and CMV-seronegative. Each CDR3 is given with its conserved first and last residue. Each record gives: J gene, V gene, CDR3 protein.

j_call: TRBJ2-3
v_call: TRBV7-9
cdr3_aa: CASSLEGRLAGERYF

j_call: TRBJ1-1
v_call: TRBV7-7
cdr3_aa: CASSLGQGSEAFF

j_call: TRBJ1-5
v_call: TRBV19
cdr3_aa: CASSPRGRGNQPQHF

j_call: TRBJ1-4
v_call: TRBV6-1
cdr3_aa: CASNRATNEKLFF

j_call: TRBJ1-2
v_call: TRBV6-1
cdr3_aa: CASKSRAEFWGYTF

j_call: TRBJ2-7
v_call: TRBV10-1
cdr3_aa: CASSESAGGPYEQYF

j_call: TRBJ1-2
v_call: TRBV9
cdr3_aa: CASSARNRGGEDGYTF

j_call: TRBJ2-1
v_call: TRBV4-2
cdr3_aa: CASSQETEGGEQFF

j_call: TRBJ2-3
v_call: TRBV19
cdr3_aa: CASSISHGTSTDTQYF

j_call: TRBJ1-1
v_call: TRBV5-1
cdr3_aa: CASSPIRGNTEAFF

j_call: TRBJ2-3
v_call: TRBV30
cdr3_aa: CAWSREGRTDTQYF

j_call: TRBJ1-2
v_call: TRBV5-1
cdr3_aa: CASSLTTTVGYGYTF

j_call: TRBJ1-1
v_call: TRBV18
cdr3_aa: CASSPAGAQNTEAFF

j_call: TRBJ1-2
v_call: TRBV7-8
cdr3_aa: CASSSRTGGKDGYTF

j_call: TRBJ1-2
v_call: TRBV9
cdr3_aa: CASSPLQGGGGYTF

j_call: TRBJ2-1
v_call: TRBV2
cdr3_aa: CASSHLAGEGYNEQFF

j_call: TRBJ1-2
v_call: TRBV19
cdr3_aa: CASSNSGTGGGYTF

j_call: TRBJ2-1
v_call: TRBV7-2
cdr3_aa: CASSLAGSSYNEQFF

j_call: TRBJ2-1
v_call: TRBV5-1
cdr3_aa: CASSLAQLAGGNEQFF

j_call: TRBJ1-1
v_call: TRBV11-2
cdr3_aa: CASSLDSAEAFF

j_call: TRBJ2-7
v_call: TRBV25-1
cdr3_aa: CASSDRGLFSEQYF

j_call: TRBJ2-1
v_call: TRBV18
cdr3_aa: CASSPIAGVSSYNEQFF

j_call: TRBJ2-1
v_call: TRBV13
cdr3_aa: CASLLADYNEQFF

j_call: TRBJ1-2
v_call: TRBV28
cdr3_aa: CASSLQGWGYTF